This record covers a single T cell receptor (beta chain). Its antigen is currently unknown. Isolated RNA was reverse transcribed into cDNA used as the sequencing template. Sequencing was performed with immunoSEQ multiplex PCR; in TCRdb, only in-frame clones are kept and a portion is missing. The data contain some 170,000 clones, around 64% of them seen just once; the ten biggest clones take up more than 9.5%. The sample comes from a study of CD8+ T cells in alopecia areata. Study-wide results and limits: Scalp lesions, especially in alopecia totalis/universalis, had higher clonality than normal scalp.

The CDR3 spans 14 residues. The germline V and J ends were trimmed by 4 bases and 3 bases, with 13 bases remaining between them. Germline-derived CDR1 and CDR2 are SEHNR and FQNEAQ (reference sequence). This TCR derives from a human donor with alopecia areata. V is TRBV7-9 and J is TRBJ2-7; D might be TRBD1 or TRBD2, each matching 5 bases. This material consisted of CD8+ T cells sorted from blood, taken at week 0. The CDR3 spells CASSSPGQHYEQYF. CDR3 nucleotide sequence: TGTGCCAGCAGCTCCCCGGGGCAGCACTACGAGCAGTACTTC.